This TCR beta chain derives from a study of cytomegalovirus exposure and HLA in healthy donors. The CDR3 runs 13 residues. Trimming pared 3 bases from V and 7 bases from J, leaving 15 bases between. Germline CDR1 and CDR2: SQVTM and ANQGSEA. In its sample, this clone was seen a few times. In the PCR, 60 Vbeta and 13 Jbeta primers were used. The table came from immunoSEQ multiplex PCR; TCRdb's copy has only in-frame clones and leaves some out. The sample lists roughly 200,000 clones; around 73% were seen once. The sequencing input was PBMCs. The TCR originated in a woman aged 30 to 39 in good health and CMV-seronegative. The rearrangement uses TRBV29-1 and TRBJ2-5; D might be TRBD2 (5 bases). For the CDR3, the DNA is TGCAGCGTTGATACCGGGGTTTTCGGGACCCAGTACTTC. Translated, it gives CSVDTGVFGTQYF.